Listed here are 27 T cell receptor beta chains from one sample, sequenced in a study of vaccination and CD4 T cells after COVID-19. Treatment meaning: approximately 10-day PBMC culture with coronavirus spike peptide pools or control peptides (ViraFEST assay). The Oncomine TCR Beta short-read assay generated sequence data from the DNA of cultured CD4+ T cells. In TCRdb, the PCR reads were re-called with MiXCR into one record per CDR3 protein. Altogether tens of thousands of distinct CDR3 sequences are present, over 40% being singletons, with the ten largest covering over 3.5%. Their antigens remain unidentified. Sequencing input: CD4+ T cells from blood, cultured in vitro. These receptors were collected from a human donor who had recovered from COVID-19.

The V gene is TRBV20-1, the J gene TRBJ2-1; D possibly corresponds to TRBD1 (5 bases). The CDR3 covers 14 residues. Looked up from germline, CDR1 is DFQATT and CDR2 is SNEGSKA (reference sequence). V shed 1 base and J shed 5 bases, with 12 bases lying between them. CDR3 sequence: CSARGQGSHNEQFF. In nucleotides, the CDR3 is TGCAGTGCTAGAGGCCAGGGTTCCCACAATGAGCAGTTCTTC.

The V call is TRBV12-3 or TRBV12-4, the J call TRBJ2-5; TRBD2 aligns across 8 bases. The CDR3 length is 13 residues. The trim removed 8 bases at V and 1 base at J, leaving 3 bases unmatched. Here the CDR3 DNA reads TGTGCCAGCCGGAGCGGGGGCCAAGAGACCCAGTACTTC. As protein: CASRSGGQETQYF.

V is TRBV4-1 and J is TRBJ1-6, with a weak D call TRBD1 (6 bases). Trimming took off 0 bases at V and 2 bases at J, with 8 bases between the two ends. Germline V gene sequence: CDR1 MGHRA, CDR2 YSYEKL. The CDR3 runs 16 residues. CDR3 DNA sequence: TGCGCCAGCAGCCAAGACAGGGGCGCCTATAATTCACCCCTCCACTTT. This translates into CASSQDRGAYNSPLHF.

This clonotype came up a few times. Here the CDR3 DNA reads TGCAGTGCTAGAGCCGGGACAGGGGGTAAAAACATTCAGTACTTC. This translates into CSARAGTGGKNIQYF. This sequence joins TRBV20-1 and TRBJ2-4, with 11 bases aligning to TRBD1. Germline V lookup: CDR1 DFQATT, CDR2 SNEGSKA (reference sequence). This CDR3 has 15 residues. J lost 4 bases, V lost 1 base, and 3 bases had no gene match.

This rearrangement joins TRBV19 to TRBJ1-2; 11 bases fit TRBD1. Germline CDR1 reads LNHDA; CDR2 reads SQIVND (reference sequence). With V trimmed by 1 base and J by 4 bases, 8 bases remained unmatched. CDR3 length equals 17 residues. CDR3 in DNA: TGTGCCAGTAGTATAGTTAGGACAGGGGGCCCCCTCTATGGCTACACCTTC. It encodes CASSIVRTGGPLYGYTF.

Here the CDR3 DNA reads TGTGCCAGTAGTACGAGGTGGGGAACAGGGGGGAACACTGAAGCTTTCTTT. Translation gives CASSTRWGTGGNTEAFF. The chain employs TRBV19 and TRBJ1-1, with 8 bases identical to TRBD1. V lost 4 bases to trimming and J lost 1 base; unmatched junction nucleotides: 11. Per germline, CDR1 LNHDA and CDR2 SQIVND (reference sequence). CDR3 length: 17 residues.

The chain employs TRBV7-6 and TRBJ1-5; TRBD1 agrees at 10 bases. The V gene's germline CDR1 is SGHVS and CDR2 FNYEAQ. V was clipped by 5 bases and J by 3 bases; unmatched bases: 7. The CDR3 runs to 16 residues. CDR3 nucleotide sequence: TGTGCCAGCAGCCGGGACAGGGGTTTTTCCAATCAGCCCCAGCATTTT. This codes for CASSRDRGFSNQPQHF.

The rearrangement links TRBV5-1 to TRBJ1-5; the D is unclear. Trimming left V 0 bases short and J 1 base short, with 17 bases between. CDR1 is SGHRS, CDR2 YFSETQ, per germline. CDR3 length equals 18 residues. The CDR3: CASSLDVGSRASNQPQHF. CDR3 coding DNA: TGCGCCAGCAGCTTGGATGTGGGCAGCCGAGCCAGCAATCAGCCCCAGCATTTT.

This clonotype appeared a few times. The V call is TRBV27, the J call TRBJ1-2; the match to TRBD1 covers 7 bases. J was trimmed by 8 bases and V by 2 bases; bases with no gene match: 8. The germline gives CDR1 MNHEY, CDR2 SMNVEV (reference sequence). CDR3 length: 14 amino acids. The CDR3 nucleotides read TGTGCCAGCAGTTTAAATGGTAGGGGGCGCGGCTACACCTTC. Amino acid sequence: CASSLNGRGRGYTF.

The V and J genes are TRBV6-5 and TRBJ1-1; no definite D call. The germline V gene encodes CDR1 MNHEY and CDR2 SVGAGI. The CDR3 contains 14 residues. The V and J ends lost 2 bases and 1 base respectively, with 8 bases between them. This chain's CDR3 is CASSYGEANTEAFF. CDR3 nucleotide sequence: TGTGCCAGCAGTTACGGGGAGGCGAACACTGAAGCTTTCTTT.

The J gene is TRBJ1-5, the V gene TRBV20-1; 7 bases match TRBD1. The CDR3 is 14 residues long. The junction had 8 bases not matched to a gene; V was cut back by 5 bases and J by 4 bases. CDR1 and CDR2 from the germline V gene are DFQATT and SNEGSKA (reference sequence). CDR3 amino acids: CSAPLTGSNQPQHF. The CDR3 DNA is TGCAGTGCTCCCCTGACAGGGTCAAATCAGCCCCAGCATTTT.

This clonotype showed up just a few times. Written as DNA, the CDR3 is TGTGCCAGCAGCAACGACCAGATAAATAATTCACCCCTCCACTTT. Translation: CASSNDQINNSPLHF. V and J are TRBV14 and TRBJ1-6; D ambiguous. CDR1 is SGHDN, CDR2 FVKESK, per germline. CDR3 length equals 15 residues. Trimming took off 5 bases at V and 5 bases at J, with 13 bases between the two ends. The full variable domain, in which reference TRBV14 and TRBJ1-6 provide the parts outside the CDR3, is EAGVTQFPSHSVIEKGQTVTLRCDPISGHDNLYWYRRVMGKEIKFLLHFVKESKQDESGMPNNRFLAERTGGTYSTLKVQPAELEDSGVYFCASSNDQINNSPLHFGNGTRLTVT.

The V call is TRBV18, the J call TRBJ2-7; D is unresolved. Trimming pared 5 bases from V and 0 bases from J, leaving 5 bases between. This CDR3 has 12 amino acids. CDR1 is KGHSH and CDR2 is LQKENI in the germline V gene. The CDR3 DNA is TGTGCCAGCTCAGCTAGCTCCTACGAGCAGTACTTC. This encodes CASSASSYEQYF.

V usage is TRBV12-3 or TRBV12-4 and J usage is TRBJ1-2; 9 bases are shared with TRBD1. Trimming at V came to 2 bases and at J to 2 bases, leaving 3 bases not matched to a gene. The CDR3 has 15 amino acids. The CDR3, as DNA: TGTGCCAGCAGTTTACCGGGACAGGGAAACTATGGCTACACCTTC. Residues: CASSLPGQGNYGYTF.

In this sample, this clonotype turned up a few times. The chain recombines TRBV7-2 with TRBJ1-6; weak D call: TRBD1 (5 bases). This CDR3 is built from 14 residues. Deletions cut 6 bases from V and 5 bases from J, with 11 bases between. CDR1 and CDR2 (germline): SGHTA, FQGNSA. CDR3 sequence: CASRGPIHNSPLHF. CDR3 sequence (DNA): TGTGCCAGCAGGGGACCGATCCATAATTCACCCCTCCACTTT.

This clonotype has a single count. This rearrangement joins TRBV24-1 to TRBJ2-1; D call uncertain. This CDR3 contains 12 residues. Germline CDR1 is KGHDR and CDR2 is SFDVKD. Trimming shortened V by 0 bases and J by 6 bases, and 2 bases separated the two germline ends. This chain's CDR3 is CATSDLLNEQFF. For the CDR3, the DNA is TGTGCCACCAGTGATTTGCTCAATGAGCAGTTCTTC.

The chain recombines TRBV20-1 with TRBJ2-1; 8 bases are a match to TRBD2. CDR1 is DFQATT and CDR2 is SNEGSKA in the germline V gene (reference sequence). Trimming cost V 3 bases and J 4 bases; bases outside gene matches: 5. The CDR3 is 14 residues long. In DNA form, the CDR3 reads TGCAGTGCTAGCGGGGGGGACGGGTACAATGAGCAGTTCTTC. Translation: CSASGGDGYNEQFF.

The rearrangement uses TRBV5-1 and TRBJ2-3; possible D gene TRBD2, 5 bases. Deletions cut 4 bases from V and 5 bases from J, with 14 bases between. The CDR3 extends over 14 amino acids. In germline, CDR1 is SGHRS, CDR2 YFSETQ. The CDR3 DNA sequence: TGCGCCAGCAGCACGGGGAGTACAAGAGATACGCAGTATTTT. Amino acids: CASSTGSTRDTQYF.

This clonotype has just a few counts. This sequence joins TRBV20-1 and TRBJ1-4, with 8 bases matching TRBD1. V lost 5 bases to trimming and J lost 8 bases; unmatched junction nucleotides: 13. CDR1 and CDR2 (germline): DFQATT, SNEGSKA (reference sequence). There are 15 residues in the CDR3. CDR3 sequence: CSAFNLGQGGEKLFF. DNA for the CDR3: TGCAGTGCTTTCAACCTCGGACAGGGAGGAGAAAAACTGTTTTTT.

The CDR3 bases are TGTGCCAGCAGCCCCCTAGCGGGGGGGGCCACAGATACGCAGTATTTT. Encoded protein: CASSPLAGGATDTQYF. This rearrangement joins TRBV5-4 to TRBJ2-3, with 12 bases matching TRBD2. The CDR3 is made up of 16 amino acids. With V trimmed by 4 bases and J by 2 bases, 5 bases remained unmatched. Germline V gene sequence: CDR1 SGHNT, CDR2 YYREEE (reference sequence).

A few counts support this clonotype. The rearrangement joins TRBV27 to TRBJ1-2; the match to TRBD1 covers 7 bases. Trimming removed 4 bases from V and 8 bases from J; junction bases left unmatched: 4. This CDR3 comprises 12 residues. Germline CDR1 and CDR2: MNHEY and SMNVEV (reference sequence). CDR3 loop: CASSSTGTGYTF. CDR3 coding DNA: TGTGCCAGCAGTTCGACAGGGACGGGCTACACCTTC.

Only a few counts were recorded for this clonotype. The rearrangement joins TRBV7-9 to TRBJ1-2, with D tentatively TRBD1 (5 bases). This CDR3 has 16 amino acids. Germline V CDR1 and CDR2: SEHNR, FQNEAQ (reference sequence). Trimming left V 0 bases short and J 1 base short, with 12 bases between. In DNA form, the CDR3 reads TGTGCCAGCAGCTTAGCAATAGGACAACTTAACTATGGCTACACCTTC. Its protein is CASSLAIGQLNYGYTF.

CDR3 protein: CASSSQADMNTEAFF. For the CDR3, the DNA is TGTGCCAGTAGCTCACAGGCCGATATGAACACTGAAGCTTTCTTT. The chain employs TRBV19 and TRBJ1-1, with TRBD1 as a possible D gene (5 bases). The CDR3 runs 15 residues. V was cut by 6 bases and J by 0 bases, with 14 bases left in between. The germline V gene has CDR1 LNHDA and CDR2 SQIVND (reference sequence).

V is TRBV30 and J is TRBJ1-6; perhaps TRBD1 as D (5 bases). Per germline, CDR1 GTSNPN and CDR2 SVGIG (reference sequence). CDR3 length: 17 residues. Trimming cost V 1 base and J 8 bases, with 21 bases left between them. CDR3 protein: CAWSGSRVGGSDSPLHF. The CDR3 nucleotides read TGTGCCTGGAGTGGGTCCAGGGTTGGGGGTTCCGATTCACCCCTCCACTTT.

In this sample, this clonotype turned up a few times. The V gene is TRBV19, the J gene TRBJ1-1; TRBD1 is a possible D gene (6 bases). The length of the CDR3 is 13 residues. Germline V CDR1 and CDR2: LNHDA, SQIVND (reference sequence). Trimming stripped 8 bases from V and 1 base from J, with 11 bases between. CDR3 bases: TGTGCCAGTTTTAGGGACAAGAACACTGAAGCTTTCTTT. Amino acids: CASFRDKNTEAFF.

This clonotype showed up just a few times. The chain is built from TRBV6-1 and TRBJ1-5; D ambiguous. In germline, CDR1 is MNHNS, CDR2 SASEGT. The CDR3 has 13 residues. Between the trimmed V and J ends, which lost 6 bases and 9 bases, there was a span of 15 bases. The CDR3: CASSDTSQGPQHF. The CDR3 DNA sequence: TGTGCCAGCAGCGACACTTCCCAAGGGCCCCAGCATTTT.

This clonotype occurred a few times. V gene TRBV6-2 or TRBV6-3 combines with J gene TRBJ2-3; 13 nucleotides agree with TRBD2. Germline V lookup: CDR1 MNHEY, CDR2 SVGEGT. V gave up 6 bases and J gave up 5 bases; unmatched junction bases: 5. This CDR3 spans 15 amino acids. As DNA, the CDR3 is TGTGCCAGCAGACCGGGACTAGCGGGGCGAGATACGCAGTATTTT. Amino acid sequence: CASRPGLAGRDTQYF.